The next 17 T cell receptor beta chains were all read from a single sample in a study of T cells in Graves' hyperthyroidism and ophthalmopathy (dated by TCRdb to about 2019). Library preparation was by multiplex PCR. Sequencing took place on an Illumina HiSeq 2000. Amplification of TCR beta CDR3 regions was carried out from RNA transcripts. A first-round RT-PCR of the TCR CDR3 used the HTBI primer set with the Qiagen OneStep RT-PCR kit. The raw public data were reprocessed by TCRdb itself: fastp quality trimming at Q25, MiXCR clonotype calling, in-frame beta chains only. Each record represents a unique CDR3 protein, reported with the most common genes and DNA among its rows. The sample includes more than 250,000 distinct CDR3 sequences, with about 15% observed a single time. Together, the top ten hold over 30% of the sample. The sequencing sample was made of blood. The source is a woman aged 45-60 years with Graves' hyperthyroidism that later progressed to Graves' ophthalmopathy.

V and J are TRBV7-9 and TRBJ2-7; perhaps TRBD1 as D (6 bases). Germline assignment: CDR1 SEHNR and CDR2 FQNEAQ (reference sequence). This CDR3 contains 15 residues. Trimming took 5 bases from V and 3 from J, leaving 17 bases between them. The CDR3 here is CASSPLNRENYEQYF. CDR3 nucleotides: TGTGCCAGCAGCCCACTGAACAGGGAAAACTACGAGCAGTACTTC.

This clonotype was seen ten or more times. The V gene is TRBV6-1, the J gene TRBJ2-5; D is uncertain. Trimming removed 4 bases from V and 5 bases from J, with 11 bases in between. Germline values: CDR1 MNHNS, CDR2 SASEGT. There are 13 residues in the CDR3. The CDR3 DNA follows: TGTGCCAGCAGTGCCATTCCGACGGAGACCCAGTACTTC. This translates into CASSAIPTETQYF.

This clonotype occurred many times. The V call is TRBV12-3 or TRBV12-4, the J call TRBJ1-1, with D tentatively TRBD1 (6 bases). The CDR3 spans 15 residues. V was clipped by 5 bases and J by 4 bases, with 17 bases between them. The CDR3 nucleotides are TGTGCCAGCAGTCCCCCGGGGGCTCGGGGCACTGAAGCTTTCTTT. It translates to CASSPPGARGTEAFF.

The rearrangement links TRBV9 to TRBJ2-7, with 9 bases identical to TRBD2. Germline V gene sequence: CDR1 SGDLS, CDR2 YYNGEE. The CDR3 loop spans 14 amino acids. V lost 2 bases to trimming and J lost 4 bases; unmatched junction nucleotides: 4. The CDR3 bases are TGTGCCAGCAGCGTTAGCCTAGCGGGGTACGAGCAGTACTTC. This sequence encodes CASSVSLAGYEQYF.

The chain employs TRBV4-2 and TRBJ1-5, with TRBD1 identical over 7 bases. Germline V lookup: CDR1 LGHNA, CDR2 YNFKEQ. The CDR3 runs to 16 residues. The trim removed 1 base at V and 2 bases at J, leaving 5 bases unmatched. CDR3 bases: TGTGCCAGCAGCCAAGCCCTTGACAGGGGCAATCAGCCCCAGCATTTT. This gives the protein CASSQALDRGNQPQHF.

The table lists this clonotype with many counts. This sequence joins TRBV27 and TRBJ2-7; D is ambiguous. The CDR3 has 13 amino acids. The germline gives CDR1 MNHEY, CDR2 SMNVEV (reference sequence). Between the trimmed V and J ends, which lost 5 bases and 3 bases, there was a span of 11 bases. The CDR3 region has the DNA TGTGCCAGCAGTAAGGCCCGGCACTACGAGCAGTACTTC. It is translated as CASSKARHYEQYF.

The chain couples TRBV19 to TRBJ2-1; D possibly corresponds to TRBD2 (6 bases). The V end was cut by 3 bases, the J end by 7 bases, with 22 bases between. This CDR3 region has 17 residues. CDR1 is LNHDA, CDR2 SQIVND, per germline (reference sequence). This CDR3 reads CASSIAGPNVGENEQFF. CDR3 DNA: TGTGCCAGTAGTATTGCGGGACCTAACGTAGGTGAAAATGAGCAGTTCTTC. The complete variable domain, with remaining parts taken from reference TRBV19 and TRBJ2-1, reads DGGITQSPKYLFRKEGQNVTLSCEQNLNHDAMYWYRQDPGQGLRLIYYSQIVNDFQKGDIAEGYSVSREKKESFPLTVTSAQKNPTAFYLCASSIAGPNVGENEQFFGPGTRLTVL.

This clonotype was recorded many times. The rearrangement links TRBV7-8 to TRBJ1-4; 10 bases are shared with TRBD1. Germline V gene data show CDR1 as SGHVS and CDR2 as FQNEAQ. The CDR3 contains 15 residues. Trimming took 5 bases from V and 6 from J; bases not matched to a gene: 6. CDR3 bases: TGTGCCAGCAGCAACGACAGGGGGCGTGATGAAAAACTGTTTTTT. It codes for CASSNDRGRDEKLFF.

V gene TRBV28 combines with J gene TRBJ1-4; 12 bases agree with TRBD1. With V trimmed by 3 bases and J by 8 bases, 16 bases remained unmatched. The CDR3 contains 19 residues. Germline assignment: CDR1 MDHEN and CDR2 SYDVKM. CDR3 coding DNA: TGTGCCAGCAGTTTTCCTGTCCCGGGACAGGGGGCGGATAGGGAAAAACTGTTTTTT. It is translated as CASSFPVPGQGADREKLFF.

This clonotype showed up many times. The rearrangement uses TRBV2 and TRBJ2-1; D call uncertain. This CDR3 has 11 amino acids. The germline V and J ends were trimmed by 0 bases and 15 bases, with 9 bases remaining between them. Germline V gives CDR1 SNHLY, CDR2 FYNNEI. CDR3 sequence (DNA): TGTGCCAGCAGTGAAGCGGAACCGGGGTTCTTC. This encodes CASSEAEPGFF.

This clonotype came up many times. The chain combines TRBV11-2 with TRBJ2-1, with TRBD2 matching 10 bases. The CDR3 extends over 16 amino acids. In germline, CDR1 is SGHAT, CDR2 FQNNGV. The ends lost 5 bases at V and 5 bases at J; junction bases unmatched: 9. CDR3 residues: CASSPWTSGRHNEQFF. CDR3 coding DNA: TGTGCCAGCAGCCCCTGGACTAGCGGAAGACACAATGAGCAGTTCTTC.

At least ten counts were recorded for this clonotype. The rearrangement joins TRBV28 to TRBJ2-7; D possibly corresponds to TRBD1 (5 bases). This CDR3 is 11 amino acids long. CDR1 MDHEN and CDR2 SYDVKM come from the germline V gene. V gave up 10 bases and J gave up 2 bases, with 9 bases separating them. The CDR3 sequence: CATLRAYEQYF. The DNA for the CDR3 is TGTGCCACCCTCAGGGCCTACGAGCAGTACTTC.

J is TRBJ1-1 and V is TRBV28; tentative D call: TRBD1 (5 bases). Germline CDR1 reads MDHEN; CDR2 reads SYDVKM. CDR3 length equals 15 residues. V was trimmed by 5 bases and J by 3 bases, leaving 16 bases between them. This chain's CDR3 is CASSGRGNIHTEAFF. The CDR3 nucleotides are TGTGCCAGCAGTGGCCGGGGCAATATCCACACTGAAGCTTTCTTT.

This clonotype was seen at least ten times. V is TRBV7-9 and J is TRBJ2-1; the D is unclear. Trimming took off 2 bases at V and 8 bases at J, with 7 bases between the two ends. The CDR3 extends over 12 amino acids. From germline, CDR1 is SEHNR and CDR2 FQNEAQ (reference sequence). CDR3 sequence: CASSLTNDEQFF. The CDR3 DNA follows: TGTGCCAGCAGCTTAACCAACGATGAGCAGTTCTTC.

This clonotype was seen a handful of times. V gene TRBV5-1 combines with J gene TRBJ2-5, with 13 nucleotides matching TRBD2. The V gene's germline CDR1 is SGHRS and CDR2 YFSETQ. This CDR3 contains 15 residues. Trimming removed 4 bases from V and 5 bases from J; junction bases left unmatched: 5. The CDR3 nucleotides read TGCGCCAGCAGCGCGGGACTAGCGGGAAGGGAGACCCAGTACTTC. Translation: CASSAGLAGRETQYF.

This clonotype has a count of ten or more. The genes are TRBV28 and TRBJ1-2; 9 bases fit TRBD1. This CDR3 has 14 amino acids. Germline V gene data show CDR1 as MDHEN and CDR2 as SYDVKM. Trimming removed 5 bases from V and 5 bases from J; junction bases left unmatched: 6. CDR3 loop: CASSKFGTGYGYTF. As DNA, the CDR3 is TGTGCCAGCAGTAAGTTCGGGACAGGGTATGGCTACACCTTC.

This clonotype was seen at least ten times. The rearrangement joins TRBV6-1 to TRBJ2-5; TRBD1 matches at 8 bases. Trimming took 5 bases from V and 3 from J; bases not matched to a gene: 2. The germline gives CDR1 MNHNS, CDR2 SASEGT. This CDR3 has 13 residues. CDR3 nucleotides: TGTGCCAGCAGTTACAGGGGGAAAGAGACCCAGTACTTC. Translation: CASSYRGKETQYF.